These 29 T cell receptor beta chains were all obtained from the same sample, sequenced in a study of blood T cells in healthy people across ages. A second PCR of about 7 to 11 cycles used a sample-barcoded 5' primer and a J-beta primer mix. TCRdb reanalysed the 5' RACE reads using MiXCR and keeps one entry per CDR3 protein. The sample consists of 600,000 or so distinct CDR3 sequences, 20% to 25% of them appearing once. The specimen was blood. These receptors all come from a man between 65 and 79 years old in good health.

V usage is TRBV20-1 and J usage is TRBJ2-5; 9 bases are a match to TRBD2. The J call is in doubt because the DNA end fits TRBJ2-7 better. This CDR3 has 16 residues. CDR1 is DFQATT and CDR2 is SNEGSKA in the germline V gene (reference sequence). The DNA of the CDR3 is TGCAGTGCTAGAGCGGGGGGGCTAGCGGGGAGCTCCGAGCAGTACTTC. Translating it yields CSARAGGLAGSSEQYF.

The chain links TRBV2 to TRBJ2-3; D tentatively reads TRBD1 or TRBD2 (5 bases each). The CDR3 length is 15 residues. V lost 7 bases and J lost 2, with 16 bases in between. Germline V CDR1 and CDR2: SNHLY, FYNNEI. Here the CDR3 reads CASIPWDRHTDTQYF. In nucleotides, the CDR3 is TGTGCCAGCATACCCTGGGACCGCCACACAGATACGCAGTATTTT. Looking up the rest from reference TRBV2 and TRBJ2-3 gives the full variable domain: EPEVTQTPSHQVTQMGQEVILRCVPISNHLYFYWYRQILGQKVEFLVSFYNNEISEKSEIFDDQFSVERPDGSNFTLKIRSTKLEDSAMYFCASIPWDRHTDTQYFGPGTRLTVL.

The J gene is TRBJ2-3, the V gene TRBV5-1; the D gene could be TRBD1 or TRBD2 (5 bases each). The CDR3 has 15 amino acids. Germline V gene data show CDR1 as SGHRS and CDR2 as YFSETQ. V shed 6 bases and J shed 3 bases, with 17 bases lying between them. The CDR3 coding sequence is TGCGCCAGCATCTCCGGGACCGCCAAAACAGATACGCAGTATTTT. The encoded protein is CASISGTAKTDTQYF.

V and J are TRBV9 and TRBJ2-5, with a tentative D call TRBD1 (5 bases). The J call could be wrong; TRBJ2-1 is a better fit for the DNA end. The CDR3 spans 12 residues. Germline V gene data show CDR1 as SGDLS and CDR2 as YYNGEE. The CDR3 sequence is CASSVDRGEQFF. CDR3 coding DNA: TGTGCCAGCAGCGTAGATAGGGGAGAGCAGTTCTTC.

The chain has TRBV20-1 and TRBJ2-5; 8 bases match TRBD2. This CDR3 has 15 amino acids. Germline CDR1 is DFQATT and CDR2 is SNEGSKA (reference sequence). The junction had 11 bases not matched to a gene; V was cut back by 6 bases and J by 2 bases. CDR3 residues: CSARPGLVEQETQYF. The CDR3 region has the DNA TGCAGTGCGAGACCGGGACTAGTGGAACAAGAGACCCAGTACTTC.

DNA of the CDR3: TGTGCCAGCAGTTACTCGGGGAAAAACTATGGCTACACCTTC. Residues: CASSYSGKNYGYTF. V gene TRBV6-5 combines with J gene TRBJ1-2; D is unclear. Germline CDR1 MNHEY, CDR2 SVGAGI. The CDR3 covers 14 residues. Trimming took off 0 bases at V and 2 bases at J, with 7 bases between the two ends.

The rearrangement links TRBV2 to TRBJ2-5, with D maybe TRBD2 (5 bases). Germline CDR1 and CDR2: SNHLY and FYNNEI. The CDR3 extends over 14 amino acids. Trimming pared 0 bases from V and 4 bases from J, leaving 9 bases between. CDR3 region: CASSEARARETQYF. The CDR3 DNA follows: TGTGCCAGCAGTGAAGCGAGGGCAAGAGAGACCCAGTACTTC.

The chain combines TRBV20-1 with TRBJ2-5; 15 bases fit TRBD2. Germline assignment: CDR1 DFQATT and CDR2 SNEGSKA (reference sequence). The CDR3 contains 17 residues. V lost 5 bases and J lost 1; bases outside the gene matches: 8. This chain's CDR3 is CSAPGLAGGHGQETQYF. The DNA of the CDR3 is TGCAGTGCTCCGGGACTAGCGGGAGGCCACGGCCAAGAGACCCAGTACTTC.

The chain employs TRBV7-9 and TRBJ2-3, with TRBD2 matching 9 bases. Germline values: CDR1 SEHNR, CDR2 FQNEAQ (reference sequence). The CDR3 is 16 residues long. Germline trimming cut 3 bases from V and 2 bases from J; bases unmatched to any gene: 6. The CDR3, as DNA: TGTGCCAGCAGCTTCCTCCCTAGCGGGACCACAGATACGCAGTATTTT. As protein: CASSFLPSGTTDTQYF.

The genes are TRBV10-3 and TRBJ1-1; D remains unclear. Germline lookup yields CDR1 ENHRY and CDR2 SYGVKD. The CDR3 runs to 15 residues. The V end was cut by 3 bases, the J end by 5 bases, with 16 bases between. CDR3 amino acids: CAISDPAGAGTEAFF. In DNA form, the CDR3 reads TGTGCCATCAGTGACCCGGCTGGAGCTGGTACTGAAGCTTTCTTT.

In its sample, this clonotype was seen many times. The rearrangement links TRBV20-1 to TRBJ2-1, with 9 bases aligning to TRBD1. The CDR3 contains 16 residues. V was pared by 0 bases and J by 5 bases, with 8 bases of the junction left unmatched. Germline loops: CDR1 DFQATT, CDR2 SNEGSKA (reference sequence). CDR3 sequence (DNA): TGCAGTGCTAGAGATCCTGGGACAGGGCCCCACAATGAGCAGTTCTTC. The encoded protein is CSARDPGTGPHNEQFF.

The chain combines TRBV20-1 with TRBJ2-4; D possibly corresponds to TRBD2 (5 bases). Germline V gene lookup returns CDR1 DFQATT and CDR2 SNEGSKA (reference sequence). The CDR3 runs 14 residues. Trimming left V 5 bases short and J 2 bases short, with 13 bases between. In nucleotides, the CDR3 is TGCAGTGCTGCTACCGGAGGCACCAAAAACATTCAGTACTTC. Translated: CSAATGGTKNIQYF.

CDR3 coding DNA: TGCAGCGTTGGTGACTTATACAATGAGCAGTTCTTC. It codes for CSVGDLYNEQFF. The chain recombines TRBV29-1 with TRBJ2-1; D ambiguous. The CDR3 extends over 12 amino acids. Germline CDR1 SQVTM, CDR2 ANQGSEA. The V and J ends lost 4 bases and 4 bases respectively, with 8 bases between them.

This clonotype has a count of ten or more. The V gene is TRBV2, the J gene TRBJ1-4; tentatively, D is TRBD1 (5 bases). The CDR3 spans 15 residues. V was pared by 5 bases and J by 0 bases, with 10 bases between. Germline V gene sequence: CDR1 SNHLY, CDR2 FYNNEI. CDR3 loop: CASSLDSATNEKLFF. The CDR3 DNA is TGTGCCAGCAGTCTCGACAGTGCAACTAATGAAAAACTGTTTTTT.

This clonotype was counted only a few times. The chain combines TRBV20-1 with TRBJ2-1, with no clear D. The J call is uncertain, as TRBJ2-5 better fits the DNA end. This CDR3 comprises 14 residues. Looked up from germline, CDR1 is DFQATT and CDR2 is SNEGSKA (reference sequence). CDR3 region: CSAAPLRLQETQYF. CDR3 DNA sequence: TGCAGTGCTGCCCCCCTCCGCCTCCAAGAGACCCAGTACTTC.

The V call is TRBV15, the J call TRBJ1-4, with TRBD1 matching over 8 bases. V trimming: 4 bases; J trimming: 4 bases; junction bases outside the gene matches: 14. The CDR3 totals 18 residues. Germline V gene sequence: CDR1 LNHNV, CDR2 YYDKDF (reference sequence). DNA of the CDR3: TGTGCCACCAGCACCCTAAGCCGGACAGGGTTCATTAATGAAAAACTGTTTTTT. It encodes CATSTLSRTGFINEKLFF.

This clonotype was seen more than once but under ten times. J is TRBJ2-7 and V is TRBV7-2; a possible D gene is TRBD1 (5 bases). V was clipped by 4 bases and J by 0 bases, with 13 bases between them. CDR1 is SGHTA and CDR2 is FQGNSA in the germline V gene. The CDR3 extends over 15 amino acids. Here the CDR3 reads CASSYRSISSYEQYF. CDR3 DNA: TGTGCCAGCAGCTACAGGTCCATCAGCTCCTACGAGCAGTACTTC.

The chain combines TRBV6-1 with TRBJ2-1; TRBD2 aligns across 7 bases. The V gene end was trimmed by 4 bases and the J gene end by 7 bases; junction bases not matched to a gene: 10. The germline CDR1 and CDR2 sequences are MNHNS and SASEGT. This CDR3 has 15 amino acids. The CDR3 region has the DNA TGTGCCAGCAGTGGAATGATTGGGACTACGAATGAGCAGTTCTTC. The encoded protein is CASSGMIGTTNEQFF.

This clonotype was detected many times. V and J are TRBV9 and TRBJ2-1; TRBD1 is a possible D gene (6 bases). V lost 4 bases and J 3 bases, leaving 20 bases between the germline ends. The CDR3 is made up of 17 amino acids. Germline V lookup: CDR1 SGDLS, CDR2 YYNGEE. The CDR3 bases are TGTGCCAGCAGCCCCCTGGAACAGGGAATTCTCTACAATGAGCAGTTCTTC. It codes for CASSPLEQGILYNEQFF.

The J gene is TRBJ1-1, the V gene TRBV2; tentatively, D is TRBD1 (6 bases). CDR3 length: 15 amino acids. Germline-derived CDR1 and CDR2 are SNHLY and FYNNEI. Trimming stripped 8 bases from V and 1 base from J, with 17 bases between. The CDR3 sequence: CASSPEAQGNTEAFF. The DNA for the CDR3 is TGTGCCAGCTCACCGGAAGCACAGGGGAACACTGAAGCTTTCTTT.

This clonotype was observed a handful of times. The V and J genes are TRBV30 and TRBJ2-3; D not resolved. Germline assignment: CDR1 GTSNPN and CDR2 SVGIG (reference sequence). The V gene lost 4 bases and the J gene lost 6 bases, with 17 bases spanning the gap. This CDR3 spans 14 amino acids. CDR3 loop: CAWTLSARKDTQYF. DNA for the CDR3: TGTGCCTGGACCCTTTCCGCGCGTAAGGATACGCAGTATTTT.

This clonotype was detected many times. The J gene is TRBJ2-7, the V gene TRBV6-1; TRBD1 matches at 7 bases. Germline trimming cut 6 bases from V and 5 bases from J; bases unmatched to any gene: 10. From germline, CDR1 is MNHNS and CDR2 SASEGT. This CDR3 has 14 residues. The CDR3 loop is CASRVDRVLDEQYF. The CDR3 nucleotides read TGTGCCAGCAGAGTCGACAGGGTATTGGACGAGCAGTACTTC.

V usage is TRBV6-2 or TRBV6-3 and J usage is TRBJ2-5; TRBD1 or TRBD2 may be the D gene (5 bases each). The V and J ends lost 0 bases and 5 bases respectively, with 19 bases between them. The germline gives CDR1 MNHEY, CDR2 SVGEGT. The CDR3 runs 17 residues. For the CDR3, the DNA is TGTGCCAGCAGTTACTCGACCCTGGCTAGGGACGCGGAGACCCAGTACTTC. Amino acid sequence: CASSYSTLARDAETQYF.

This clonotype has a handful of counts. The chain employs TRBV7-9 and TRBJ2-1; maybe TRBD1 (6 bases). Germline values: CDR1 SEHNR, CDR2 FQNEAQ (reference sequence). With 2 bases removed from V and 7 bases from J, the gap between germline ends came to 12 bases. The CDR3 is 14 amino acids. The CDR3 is CASSLIPDSNEQFF. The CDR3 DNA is TGTGCCAGCAGCTTAATTCCGGACAGTAATGAGCAGTTCTTC.

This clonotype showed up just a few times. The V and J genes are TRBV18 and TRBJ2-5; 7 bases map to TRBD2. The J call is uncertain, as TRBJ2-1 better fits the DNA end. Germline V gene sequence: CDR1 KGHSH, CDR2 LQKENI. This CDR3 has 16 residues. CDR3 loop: CASSPGSGGFYNEQFF. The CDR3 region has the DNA TGTGCCAGCTCACCGGGGTCGGGAGGCTTCTACAATGAGCAGTTCTTC.

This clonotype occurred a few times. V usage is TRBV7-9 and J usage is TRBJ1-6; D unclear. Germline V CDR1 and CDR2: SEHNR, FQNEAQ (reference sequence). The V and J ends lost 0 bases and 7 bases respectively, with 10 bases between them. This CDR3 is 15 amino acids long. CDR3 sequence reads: CASSLAYGPNSPLHF. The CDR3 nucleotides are TGTGCCAGCAGCTTAGCGTATGGCCCCAATTCACCCCTCCACTTT.

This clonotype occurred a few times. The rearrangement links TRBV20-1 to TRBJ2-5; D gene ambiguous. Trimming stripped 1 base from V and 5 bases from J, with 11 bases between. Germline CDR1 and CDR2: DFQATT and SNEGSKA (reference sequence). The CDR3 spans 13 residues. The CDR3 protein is CSARVPTVETQYF. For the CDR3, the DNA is TGCAGTGCTAGAGTCCCCACAGTGGAGACCCAGTACTTC.

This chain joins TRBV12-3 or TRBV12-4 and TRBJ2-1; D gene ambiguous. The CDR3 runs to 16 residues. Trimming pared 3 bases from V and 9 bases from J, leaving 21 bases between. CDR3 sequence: CASSLGFDPWGGEQFF. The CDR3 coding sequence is TGTGCCAGCAGTTTGGGGTTTGACCCCTGGGGTGGTGAGCAGTTCTTC.

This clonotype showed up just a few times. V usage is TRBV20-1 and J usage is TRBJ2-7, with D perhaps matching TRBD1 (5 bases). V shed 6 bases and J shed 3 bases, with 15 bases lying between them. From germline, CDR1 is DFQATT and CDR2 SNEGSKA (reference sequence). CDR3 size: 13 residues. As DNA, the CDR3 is TGCAGTGCCTCGAGCCTCAGGGACTACGAGCAGTACTTC. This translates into CSASSLRDYEQYF.